Following are 18 T cell receptor beta chains from one sample sequenced in a study of Ad26.COV2.S vaccination and SARS-CoV-2 variants. As for treatment: around 19 received Ad26.COV2.S at low or high dose, single or two shots; about 5 received placebo; per-sample allocation not given. Collection of the samples took place on day 63 after the first injection of vaccine or placebo. TCRdb's table, derived via immunoSEQ multiplex PCR, lists solely in-frame clones and lacks some. In the table there are about 500,000 clones, about 89% of which are singletons. Material: peripheral blood, obtained in a trial of Ad26.COV2.S vaccine versus placebo. The receptors derive from a person aged 18-65 years who received the Ad26.COV2.S COVID-19 vaccine or a placebo.

The rearrangement uses TRBV5-8 and TRBJ1-2, with 9 bases that match TRBD1. With 3 bases clipped from V and 2 bases from J, the junction kept 5 bases outside the gene matches. CDR3 length: 15 amino acids. Germline V gene data show CDR1 as SGHTS and CDR2 as YDEGEE. The CDR3 spells CASSSTGTGNYGYTF. The CDR3 DNA is TGTGCCAGCAGCTCAACCGGGACAGGGAACTATGGCTACACCTTC.

The chain recombines TRBV6-1 with TRBJ2-7, with unresolved D. This CDR3 contains 12 residues. The V and J ends lost 3 bases and 1 base respectively, with 4 bases between them. Germline CDR1 MNHNS, CDR2 SASEGT. The CDR3 region is CASSDGSYEQYF. The CDR3 bases are TGTGCCAGCAGTGACGGATCCTACGAGCAGTACTTC.

This chain uses TRBV13 with TRBJ2-7, with 9 bases aligning to TRBD1. With V trimmed by 5 bases and J by 4 bases, 9 bases remained unmatched. Germline-derived CDR1 and CDR2 are PRHDT and FYEKMQ (reference sequence). CDR3 length: 15 residues. CDR3 in amino acids: CASSPSGQGGYEQYF. The CDR3 nucleotides read TGTGCCAGCAGCCCCTCGGGACAGGGTGGATACGAGCAGTACTTC.

The chain recombines TRBV7-9 with TRBJ1-6; D is uncertain. V lost 4 bases and J 11 bases, leaving 6 bases between the germline ends. There are 11 residues in the CDR3. Germline lookup yields CDR1 SEHNR and CDR2 FQNEAQ (reference sequence). The CDR3 region is CASSSGPPLHF. CDR3 nucleotide sequence: TGTGCCAGCAGCTCCGGTCCACCCCTCCACTTT.

The CDR3 spells CASSVQWGGREKLFF. The CDR3 region has the DNA TGTGCCAGCAGCGTACAGTGGGGAGGGAGGGAAAAACTGTTTTTT. V gene TRBV7-2 combines with J gene TRBJ1-4; D gene uncertain. The germline V gene has CDR1 SGHTA and CDR2 FQGNSA. The CDR3 spans 15 residues. V was cut by 5 bases and J by 8 bases, with 18 bases left in between.

V is TRBV3-1 (or the pseudogene TRBV3-2) and J is TRBJ2-7, with D unclear. The CDR3 is 15 amino acids. V was shortened by 4 bases and J by 0 bases, with 13 bases between the two germline ends. Germline V CDR1 and CDR2: LGHDT, YNNKEL (reference sequence). This CDR3 is CASSRVSGSSYEQYF. In DNA, the CDR3 is TGTGCCAGCAGCCGAGTCTCCGGGTCCTCCTACGAGCAGTACTTC.

The rearrangement joins TRBV5-1 to TRBJ1-6, with 7 bases matching TRBD1. This CDR3 is built from 14 residues. Trimming cost V 1 base and J 10 bases; bases outside gene matches: 5. The germline V gene encodes CDR1 SGHRS and CDR2 YFSETQ. The chain's CDR3 is CASSLTGEHSPLHF. The CDR3 nucleotides read TGCGCCAGCAGCTTGACAGGGGAACACTCACCCCTCCACTTT.

The chain links TRBV5-1 to TRBJ2-7; D remains ambiguous. Germline V gives CDR1 SGHRS, CDR2 YFSETQ. This CDR3 is built from 14 residues. The germline V and J ends were trimmed by 0 bases and 6 bases, with 13 bases remaining between them. The CDR3 DNA reads as TGCGCCAGCAGCTTGGGCAGGTTCCCCGTCGAGCAGTACTTC. Protein product: CASSLGRFPVEQYF. Based on the CDR3 plus reference TRBV5-1 and TRBJ2-7, the full variable domain is KAGVTQTPRYLIKTRGQQVTLSCSPISGHRSVSWYQQTPGQGLQFLFEYFSETQRNKGNFPGRFSGRQFSNSRSEMNVSTLELGDSALYLCASSLGRFPVEQYFGPGTRLTVT.

The chain links TRBV2 to TRBJ2-5; no definite D call. Germline CDR1 is SNHLY and CDR2 is FYNNEI. The CDR3 runs 14 residues. The V gene lost 7 bases and the J gene lost 3 bases, with 15 bases spanning the gap. The CDR3 coding sequence is TGTGCCAGCATGCCTGGACGGGTGGAAGAGACCCAGTACTTC. Its translation: CASMPGRVEETQYF.

The chain employs TRBV2 and TRBJ1-5; 10 bases match TRBD1. The CDR3 has 14 amino acids. CDR1 SNHLY and CDR2 FYNNEI come from the germline V gene. Germline trimming cut 7 bases from V and 4 bases from J; bases unmatched to any gene: 4. The CDR3 DNA reads as TGTGCCAGCAACCCGGGACAGGGGAATCAGCCCCAGCATTTT. Translating it yields CASNPGQGNQPQHF.

The chain combines TRBV7-9 with TRBJ1-2; 7 bases map to TRBD1. Germline trimming cut 5 bases from V and 7 bases from J; bases unmatched to any gene: 13. The CDR3 length is 15 residues. Germline V CDR1 and CDR2: SEHNR, FQNEAQ (reference sequence). CDR3 coding DNA: TGTGCCAGCAGCCTGTCCGCTGGGACAGTGATTGGCTACACCTTC. This codes for CASSLSAGTVIGYTF.

The chain couples TRBV28 to TRBJ2-5; the match to TRBD2 covers 8 bases. The germline gives CDR1 MDHEN, CDR2 SYDVKM. Trimming at V came to 5 bases and at J to 3 bases, leaving 5 bases not matched to a gene. CDR3 length equals 14 residues. DNA for the CDR3: TGTGCCAGCAGTCGACAAGCGGGAGAAGAGACCCAGTACTTC. Translated, it gives CASSRQAGEETQYF.

This sequence joins TRBV12-3 or TRBV12-4 and TRBJ1-5; possible D gene TRBD1, 6 bases. The CDR3 covers 13 residues. V lost 6 bases and J 3 bases, leaving 9 bases between the germline ends. This CDR3 reads CASRYRVNQPQHF. In nucleotides, the CDR3 is TGTGCCAGCAGATACAGGGTCAATCAGCCCCAGCATTTT.

The rearrangement uses TRBV28 and TRBJ1-2, with no clear D. The ends were cut back, 6 bases at V and 5 bases at J, with 7 bases in the middle. The CDR3 is 11 amino acids. Germline lookup yields CDR1 MDHEN and CDR2 SYDVKM. The CDR3 is CASSPSYGYTF. The CDR3 DNA follows: TGTGCCAGCAGCCCCAGTTATGGCTACACCTTC.

The rearrangement links TRBV20-1 to TRBJ1-3; D remains unclear. The germline V gene encodes CDR1 DFQATT and CDR2 SNEGSKA (reference sequence). There are 11 residues in the CDR3. V dropped 5 bases and J dropped 4 bases, with 6 bases sitting between them. The CDR3 loop is CSAAFGNTIYF. The DNA of the CDR3 is TGCAGTGCTGCATTCGGAAACACCATATATTTT.

The rearrangement joins TRBV10-3 to TRBJ1-4; 8 nucleotides agree with TRBD1. V shed 3 bases and J 8 bases; nucleotides not matched to a gene: 8. Germline assignment: CDR1 ENHRY and CDR2 SYGVKD. There are 15 residues in the CDR3. The DNA for the CDR3 is TGTGCCATCAGTGATCAGGGGGCCGCCTCGGAAAAACTGTTTTTT. Protein: CAISDQGAASEKLFF.

The rearrangement joins TRBV3-1 (or the pseudogene TRBV3-2) to TRBJ2-1, with 10 bases fitting TRBD2. In germline, CDR1 is LGHDT, CDR2 YNNKEL (reference sequence). The CDR3 loop spans 14 amino acids. Trimming cost V 7 bases and J 6 bases; bases outside gene matches: 6. The CDR3 loop reads CASKEREGSNEQFF. In nucleotides, the CDR3 is TGTGCCAGCAAAGAGCGGGAGGGAAGCAATGAGCAGTTCTTC.

The rearrangement joins TRBV18 to TRBJ2-5; 10 bases fit TRBD1. The CDR3 totals 13 residues. Germline CDR1 and CDR2: KGHSH and LQKENI. V lost 6 bases to trimming and J lost 5 bases; unmatched junction nucleotides: 3. Here the CDR3 DNA reads TGTGCCAGCTCGTCGACAGGGGGCGAGACCCAGTACTTC. Its protein product is CASSSTGGETQYF.